A selection of T cell receptor beta chains follows, all from one sample in a study of CD8 T cells in ankylosing spondylitis. TCRdb called the 5' RACE reads again in MiXCR, with one record for every CDR3 protein. Of under 150,000 distinct CDR3 sequences listed, 9.5% to 12% are singletons. The material sequenced was blood, either unsorted or a sorted T cell fraction (not recorded which). Every receptor here comes from a female donor with ankylosing spondylitis or in good health (not recorded which). Each CDR3 is given with its conserved first and last residue. D genes are given only for firm matches. For some rows the clone size is stated as once, few or many, or as a class when expanded; others skip it.

V gene	D gene	J gene	clone size	CDR3 DNA	CDR3 protein
TRBV7-3	.	TRBJ2-7	few	TGTGCCAGCAGCTTAGACACCTCCTACGAGCAGTACTTC	CASSLDTSYEQYF
TRBV21-1	.	TRBJ2-1	many	TGTGCCAGCAGCAAAGCCCAGCGGAGAAATGAGCAGTTCTTC	CASSKAQRRNEQFF
TRBV6-1	TRBD1	TRBJ1-2	many	TGTGCCAGCAGTGGGGACTGGGACAGCTATGGCTACACCTTC	CASSGDWDSYGYTF
TRBV20-1	.	TRBJ1-2	many	TGCAGTGCCCTAGATCAGGGGAAAGGGGCTAACTATGGCTACACCTTC	CSALDQGKGANYGYTF
TRBV14	TRBD2	TRBJ2-5	.	TGTACCAGCAGCCTAAATCGCGGGAGACCACAAGAGACCCAGTACTTC	CTSSLNRGRPQETQYF
TRBV6-1	.	TRBJ2-3	few	TGTGCCAGCAGTGATCAAAGTGGGGCAGATACGCAGTATTTT	CASSDQSGADTQYF
TRBV2	TRBD2	TRBJ2-1	many	TGTGCCAGCAGTGAAGGCGGGGGGCGGAACAATGAGCAGTTCTTC	CASSEGGGRNNEQFF
TRBV3-1	.	TRBJ2-1	many	TGTGCCAGCAGCCCAGCGGTCACCTCCTACAATGAGCAGTTCTTC	CASSPAVTSYNEQFF
TRBV6-2/TRBV6-3	.	TRBJ2-2	few	TGTGCCAGCAGTTACACTAGAAACGGCGGGGAGCTGTTTTTT	CASSYTRNGGELFF
TRBV5-1	TRBD1	TRBJ2-1	many	TGCGCCAGCAGCCCCCTCGGGACAGCTTACAATGAGCAGTTCTTC	CASSPLGTAYNEQFF
TRBV16	TRBD1	TRBJ1-1	many	TGTGCCAGCAGCAAACAACGACAGGGGGCTTTATTAGGGAACACTGAAGCTTTCTTT	CASSKQRQGALLGNTEAFF
TRBV6-5	.	TRBJ2-3	many	TGTGCCAGCAGTTACCTTTTAGCCCCAGATACGCAGTATTTT	CASSYLLAPDTQYF
TRBV4-1	.	TRBJ2-7	medium-sized	TGCGCCAGCAGCCTCGAGCCGGGTCCCAACGAGCAGTACTTC	CASSLEPGPNEQYF
TRBV20-1	.	TRBJ2-5	many	TGCAGTGCTGTTTATAGTGGGGACCAAGAGACCCAGTACTTC	CSAVYSGDQETQYF
TRBV5-4	.	TRBJ2-4	many	TGTGCCAGCAGCTTGATACAGAACGCTCACATTCAGTACTTC	CASSLIQNAHIQYF
TRBV5-5	.	TRBJ2-2	many	TGTGCCAGCAGCCCCGGGGCGGCGCGGGAGCTGTTTTTT	CASSPGAARELFF
TRBV20-1	TRBD2	TRBJ2-7	few	TGCAGCGCGGAGGGGACTACCTACGAGCAGTACTTC	CSAEGTTYEQYF
TRBV20-1	TRBD2	TRBJ2-1	many	TGCTGTGCTAGTCCGACTAGCGGGAGGTGGGGTGAGCAGTTCTTC	CCASPTSGRWGEQFF
TRBV25-1	TRBD1	TRBJ2-2	many	TGTGCCAGCAGTGAGGGCGAATGGAGAACAGGGGTAGACACCGGGGAGCTGTTTTTT	CASSEGEWRTGVDTGELFF
TRBV20-1	.	TRBJ1-5	many	TGCAGTGCTAGTGGTATTGCGGGACCATCGGGACCCCAGCATTTT	CSASGIAGPSGPQHF
TRBV6-2/TRBV6-3	.	TRBJ1-2	many	TGTGCCAGCGCCGGACTCCTAGGCTACACCTTC	CASAGLLGYTF
TRBV2	.	TRBJ1-5	few	TGTGCCAGCAGTGATGGGTTTAGCAATCAGCCCCAGCATTTT	CASSDGFSNQPQHF
TRBV7-6	TRBD1	TRBJ2-1	many	TGTGCCAGCAGCTCACAGGGGTCCTCCTACAATGAGCAGTTCTTC	CASSSQGSSYNEQFF
TRBV11-2	.	TRBJ2-1	many	TGTGCCAGCAGCTTAGATTATAAACAGACCTCCTACAATGAGCAGTTCTTC	CASSLDYKQTSYNEQFF
TRBV12-3/TRBV12-4	TRBD2	TRBJ2-3	many	TGTGCCAGCAAAATAGCGGGAGTGGGGAGCAATACGCAGTATTTT	CASKIAGVGSNTQYF
TRBV3-1	.	TRBJ1-1	many	TGTGCCAGCAGCCATAATTCCGCACAGGCAACGGCTACTGAAGCTTTCTTT	CASSHNSAQATATEAFF
TRBV20-1	TRBD2	TRBJ2-1	.	TGCAGTGCTAGAGGACTAGCGGGGGGCGGTGAGCAGTTCTTC	CSARGLAGGGEQFF
TRBV30	TRBD1	TRBJ1-2	few	TGTGCCTGGTCTGGGGGACAGGGAAGTGGCTACACCTTC	CAWSGGQGSGYTF
TRBV20-1	.	TRBJ2-7	.	TGCAGTGCTAGAGATCGCCACGAGCAGTACTTC	CSARDRHEQYF
TRBV2	.	TRBJ1-1	many	TGTGCCAGCAGTGGGGGGGCCCGCACTGAAGCTTTCTTT	CASSGGARTEAFF
TRBV9	.	TRBJ1-3	many	TGTGCCAGCAGCGTAGGTGGAAACACCATATATTTT	CASSVGGNTIYF
TRBV5-1	.	TRBJ1-2	many	TGCGCCAGCAGCTTGATAGCAGCTAACTATGGCTACACCTTC	CASSLIAANYGYTF
TRBV29-1	TRBD2	TRBJ2-7	many	TGCAGCGTTGTCCGCGGGGGGGCTGGTGAGCAGTACTTC	CSVVRGGAGEQYF
TRBV18	.	TRBJ1-1	many	TGTGCCAGCTCACCGGCTGGGGCCCGTCCCACTGAAGCTTTCTTT	CASSPAGARPTEAFF
TRBV12-3/TRBV12-4	.	TRBJ2-7	.	TGTGCCAGCAGTTCCTCGCGGACGGAGCAGTACTTC	CASSSSRTEQYF
TRBV5-1	TRBD1	TRBJ2-5	few	TGCGCCAGCAGCCTCGGGACAGGAGCACAAGAGACCCAGTACTTC	CASSLGTGAQETQYF
TRBV7-9	TRBD1	TRBJ2-2	.	TGTGCCAGCAGCCCATATGTGGACAGGGGATACACCGGGGAGCTGTTTTTT	CASSPYVDRGYTGELFF
TRBV29-1	.	TRBJ2-7	many	TGCAGCGTTGTGGAGAGCTCCTACGAGCAGTACTTC	CSVVESSYEQYF
TRBV28	.	TRBJ2-2	few	TGTGCCAGCAGTATCACAGGGAACACCGGGGAGCTGTTTTTT	CASSITGNTGELFF
TRBV4-2	TRBD1	TRBJ1-4	many	TGTGCCAGCAGCCCCCCATCAGGGGGAGAAAAACTGTTTTTT	CASSPPSGGEKLFF
TRBV20-1	.	TRBJ2-3	many	TGCAGTGCGGCGGGTGGCGCAGATACGCAGTATTTT	CSAAGGADTQYF
TRBV12-3/TRBV12-4	TRBD2	TRBJ2-1	many	TGTGCCAGCAGCCCCAGCGGGAGGGCCAATGAGCAGTTCTTC	CASSPSGRANEQFF
TRBV25-1	.	TRBJ2-5	many	TGTGCCAGCAGTGCTGTACGTTCGTACCAAGAGACCCAGTACTTC	CASSAVRSYQETQYF
TRBV29-1	.	TRBJ1-2	many	TGCAGCGTTGAAGCTCGGGAATATGGCTACACCTTC	CSVEAREYGYTF
TRBV5-1	.	TRBJ2-7	.	TGCGCCAGCAGCTTGTGGTTTGGCTCCTACGAGCAGTACTTC	CASSLWFGSYEQYF
TRBV7-6	.	TRBJ1-4	many	TGTGCCAGCAGCTTAGCAGGGGCGTCGGGTGAAAAACTGTTTTTT	CASSLAGASGEKLFF
TRBV28	.	TRBJ1-2	.	TGTGCCAGCAGTACCCCAGCTGAAAACTATGGCTACACCTTC	CASSTPAENYGYTF
TRBV27	.	TRBJ2-2	many	TGTGCCAGTGTGGGGTGGGACACCGGGGAGCTGTTTTTT	CASVGWDTGELFF
TRBV30	.	TRBJ1-2	.	TGTGCCTGGAGTAGGCTCATGGGTACCGCGATTAACTATGGCCACACCTTC	CAWSRLMGTAINYGHTF
TRBV2	.	TRBJ2-7	.	TGTGCCAGCAGGCATCGGGAGCAGGGTTCCTACGAGCAGTACTTC	CASRHREQGSYEQYF
TRBV11-2	.	TRBJ2-7	many	TGTGCCAGCACCGTTGGGAACGAGCAGTACTTC	CASTVGNEQYF
TRBV12-3/TRBV12-4	TRBD2	TRBJ2-1	many	TGTGCCAGCGGAAAATCCCGGACACTAGCGGGAGATAGTGGGCAGTTCTTC	CASGKSRTLAGDSGQFF
TRBV20-1	.	TRBJ2-1	many	TGCAGTGCTAGAGATTCGTGGGTGAGTGAGCAGTTCTTC	CSARDSWVSEQFF
TRBV28	.	TRBJ1-5	few	TGTGCCAGCAGGGAAGATGGCGGTTATCAGCCCCAGCATTTT	CASREDGGYQPQHF
TRBV6-2/TRBV6-3	TRBD1	TRBJ1-2	many	TGTGCCAGCAGACCGGGACAGGGGAACTATGGCTACACCTTC	CASRPGQGNYGYTF
TRBV5-1	.	TRBJ1-1	.	TGCGCCAGCAGCTCAGGTCAGGGGGAAGCTTTCTTT	CASSSGQGEAFF
TRBV5-1	.	TRBJ1-1	many	TGCGCCAGCAGCTGGGGCCTCCCCGGAGACACTGAAGCTTTCTTT	CASSWGLPGDTEAFF
TRBV19	TRBD2	TRBJ2-1	.	TGTGCCAGTAGTATCGGGACTAGCGGGGAGGTGGATGAGCAGTTCTTC	CASSIGTSGEVDEQFF
TRBV15	TRBD1	TRBJ2-7	many	TGTGCCACCAGCTCCGGGACAGTATACGAGCAGTACTTC	CATSSGTVYEQYF